The 27 T cell receptor beta chains below come from one sample, sequenced in a study of blood T cell repertoires in COVID-19. Repertoires were generated with immunoSEQ multiplex PCR, while TCRdb's copy carries only in-frame clones and drops some. The sample has 100,000 to 150,000 clones, 65% to 85% seen once. Sequencing was carried out using peripheral blood. These TCRs come from a man at least 80 years old with active or convalescent COVID-19.

The genes are TRBV12-3 or TRBV12-4 and TRBJ1-6, with D possibly matching TRBD1 (6 bases). The V end was cut by 5 bases, the J end by 8 bases, with 7 bases between. CDR3 length equals 12 residues. CDR3 DNA: TGTGCCAGCAGTACAGGGTATTCACCCCTCCACTTT. Translation: CASSTGYSPLHF.

CDR3 DNA sequence: TGTGCCTGGAAACTTAACTATGGCTACACCTTC. Protein: CAWKLNYGYTF. V is TRBV30 and J is TRBJ1-2; D remains unclear. Looked up from germline, CDR1 is GTSNPN and CDR2 is SVGIG (reference sequence). CDR3 length: 11 amino acids. The ends were cut back, 4 bases at V and 1 base at J, with 4 bases in the middle.

V gene TRBV27 combines with J gene TRBJ1-2; 10 bases match TRBD1. Germline lookup yields CDR1 MNHEY and CDR2 SMNVEV (reference sequence). This CDR3 is 14 amino acids long. V shed 6 bases, J shed 2 bases, and the junction held 3 bases outside the gene matches. CDR3 loop: CASSSDRGNYGYTF. The CDR3 bases are TGTGCCAGCAGCTCGGACAGGGGGAACTATGGCTACACCTTC.

The chain has TRBV9 and TRBJ1-2, with TRBD1 as a possible D gene (6 bases). The CDR3 extends over 13 amino acids. Germline V CDR1 and CDR2: SGDLS, YYNGEE. The V gene lost 4 bases and the J gene lost 4 bases, with 11 bases spanning the gap. In DNA, the CDR3 is TGTGCCAGCAGCCGGGACAATCTCTATGGCTACACCTTC. Translated, it gives CASSRDNLYGYTF.

The DNA for the CDR3 is TGTGCCTGGACCCGACAGTCTGGAAACACCATATATTTT. Its translation: CAWTRQSGNTIYF. The chain combines TRBV30 with TRBJ1-3, with a weak D call TRBD1 (5 bases). CDR1 and CDR2 (germline): GTSNPN, SVGIG (reference sequence). The CDR3 spans 13 residues. V was trimmed by 4 bases and J by 1 base, leaving 8 bases between them.

The genes are TRBV5-5 and TRBJ1-5; 7 bases agree with TRBD1. The CDR3 is made up of 14 amino acids. V shed 5 bases, J shed 7 bases, and the junction held 9 bases outside the gene matches. Per germline, CDR1 SGHKS and CDR2 YYEKEE (reference sequence). In nucleotides, the CDR3 is TGTGCCAGCAGTGGAGGGACAGCAGGGCAGCCCCAGCATTTT. This codes for CASSGGTAGQPQHF.

This clone was detected only a few times. V is TRBV7-2 and J is TRBJ1-3, with 9 bases matching TRBD1. The CDR3 totals 18 residues. Germline values: CDR1 SGHTA, CDR2 FQGNSA. The V and J ends lost 3 bases and 0 bases, in that order; junction bases with no gene match: 9. CDR3 loop: CASSFADLDRGSGNTIYF. The CDR3 DNA follows: TGTGCCAGCAGCTTCGCCGACTTGGACAGGGGCTCTGGAAACACCATATATTTT. Using reference TRBV7-2 and TRBJ1-3 for the parts outside the CDR3, the full variable domain is GAGVSQSPSNKVTEKGKDVELRCDPISGHTALYWYRQSLGQGLEFLIYFQGNSAPDKSGLPSDRFSAERTGGSVSTLTIQRTQQEDSAVYLCASSFADLDRGSGNTIYFGEGSWLTVV.

This chain connects TRBV3-1 (or the pseudogene TRBV3-2) to TRBJ2-5; 11 positions agree with TRBD2. The CDR3 length is 17 residues. Germline V gives CDR1 LGHDT, CDR2 YNNKEL (reference sequence). V lost 6 bases to trimming and J lost 4 bases; unmatched junction nucleotides: 13. In DNA, the CDR3 is TGTGCCAGCAGTCGGGGACTAGCGGCACGTCGGGGAGAGACCCAGTACTTC. Residues: CASSRGLAARRGETQYF.

The chain combines TRBV29-1 with TRBJ2-3; 10 bases are shared with TRBD1. This CDR3 has 16 amino acids. Per germline, CDR1 SQVTM and CDR2 ANQGSEA. The junction had 8 bases not matched to a gene; V was cut back by 3 bases and J by 2 bases. CDR3 protein: CSVERDRGSNTDTQYF. The DNA of the CDR3 is TGCAGCGTTGAGCGGGACAGGGGAAGTAACACAGATACGCAGTATTTT.

This clone was seen once. This chain connects TRBV11-3 to TRBJ2-3; unclear D gene. This CDR3 has 14 amino acids. Between the trimmed V and J ends, which lost 1 base and 2 bases, there was a span of 7 bases. The germline CDR1 and CDR2 sequences are SGHNT and YENEEA. The CDR3 nucleotides are TGTGCCAGCAGCTTAGTCAGGTTCACAGATACGCAGTATTTT. This sequence encodes CASSLVRFTDTQYF.

This rearrangement joins TRBV11-1 to TRBJ2-7, with TRBD2 identical over 11 bases. V lost 1 base to trimming and J lost 6 bases; unmatched junction nucleotides: 2. CDR1 is SGHAT and CDR2 is FQDESV in the germline V gene (reference sequence). The CDR3 spans 14 residues. CDR3 residues: CASSLGLAGREQYF. DNA for the CDR3: TGTGCCAGCAGCTTAGGACTAGCGGGGCGCGAGCAGTACTTC.

The chain uses TRBV4-3 and TRBJ2-7; TRBD1 aligns across 9 bases. In germline, CDR1 is LGHNA, CDR2 YSLEER. This CDR3 comprises 16 residues. V trimming: 0 bases; J trimming: 4 bases; junction bases outside the gene matches: 7. CDR3 coding DNA: TGCGCCAGCAGCCAAGATTTCACAGGGGGCAGGTACGAGCAGTACTTC. This encodes CASSQDFTGGRYEQYF.

The rearrangement uses TRBV6-5 and TRBJ2-1; 9 nucleotides align to TRBD1. The CDR3 is 16 amino acids. CDR1 MNHEY and CDR2 SVGAGI come from the germline V gene. After removal of 0 bases from V and 4 bases from J, the junction contained 4 bases not matched to a gene. Written as DNA, the CDR3 is TGTGCCAGCAGTTACTCGGGACAGGGAGCGTACAATGAGCAGTTCTTC. This encodes CASSYSGQGAYNEQFF.

V usage is TRBV28 and J usage is TRBJ1-6, with 11 bases aligning to TRBD1. This CDR3 comprises 14 residues. After removal of 6 bases from V and 17 bases from J, the junction contained 12 bases not matched to a gene. Germline V gene sequence: CDR1 MDHEN, CDR2 SYDVKM. CDR3 nucleotides: TGTGCCAGCAGCCTCCCCAGGACAGGGGGCGTCGTCCACTTT. It is translated as CASSLPRTGGVVHF. The variable domain in full, with the rest retrieved from reference TRBV28 and TRBJ1-6, is DVKVTQSSRYLVKRTGEKVFLECVQDMDHENMFWYRQDPGLGLRLIYFSYDVKMKEKGDIPEGYSVSREKKERFSLILESASTNQTSMYLCASSLPRTGGVVHFGNGTRLTVT.

This clone was found once. V gene TRBV7-8 combines with J gene TRBJ2-3; TRBD2 agrees at 8 bases. V shed 7 bases and J 6 bases; nucleotides not matched to a gene: 9. Germline V gene data show CDR1 as SGHVS and CDR2 as FQNEAQ. The CDR3 extends over 14 amino acids. The CDR3 here is CASTPRRGADTQYF. CDR3 DNA: TGTGCCAGCACCCCAAGGCGGGGGGCCGATACGCAGTATTTT.

This clone was seen only a few times. This chain joins TRBV6-5 and TRBJ2-1; TRBD2 might be the D (6 bases). CDR1 and CDR2 from the germline V gene are MNHEY and SVGAGI. The CDR3 has 12 amino acids. The V and J ends lost 4 bases and 8 bases respectively, with 9 bases between them. The CDR3 spells CASSLSGDEQFF. Here the CDR3 DNA reads TGTGCCAGCAGTTTGTCGGGGGATGAGCAGTTCTTC.

This chain's CDR3 is CASSHGSGAVSYNEQFF. For the CDR3, the DNA is TGTGCCAGCAGCCACGGAAGCGGGGCTGTCTCCTACAATGAGCAGTTCTTC. V usage is TRBV7-9 and J usage is TRBJ2-1; the match to TRBD2 covers 7 bases. V gave up 5 bases and J gave up 0 bases; unmatched junction bases: 10. Germline loops: CDR1 SEHNR, CDR2 FQNEAQ (reference sequence). The length of the CDR3 is 17 residues.

The V call is TRBV28, the J call TRBJ1-5, with 12 bases fitting TRBD1. V lost 10 bases, J lost 4 bases, and 20 bases stayed unmatched. Germline assignment: CDR1 MDHEN and CDR2 SYDVKM. The CDR3 is 19 residues long. CDR3 region: CATKFRSGDRGLRNQPQHF. For the CDR3, the DNA is TGTGCCACCAAGTTTCGAAGTGGGGACAGGGGGCTCCGGAATCAGCCCCAGCATTTT.

The gene calls are TRBV28 and TRBJ1-5, with D unresolved. The V gene lost 8 bases and the J gene lost 7 bases, with 24 bases spanning the gap. The CDR3 runs to 16 residues. Per the germline V gene, CDR1 is MDHEN and CDR2 is SYDVKM. The CDR3 DNA reads as TGTGCCAGCGGCGTCTTCGGAACAGCCTTCTTCCAGCCCCAGCATTTT. Protein product: CASGVFGTAFFQPQHF.

The V call is TRBV19, the J call TRBJ2-7; 7 nucleotides agree with TRBD1. CDR1 LNHDA and CDR2 SQIVND come from the germline V gene (reference sequence). J was trimmed by 2 bases and V by 4 bases; bases with no gene match: 5. The length of the CDR3 is 14 residues. CDR3 residues: CASSTTGVTYEQYF. CDR3 DNA: TGTGCCAGTAGTACCACAGGGGTCACCTACGAGCAGTACTTC. Filled out from reference TRBV19 and TRBJ2-7, the complete variable domain reads DGGITQSPKYLFRKEGQNVTLSCEQNLNHDAMYWYRQDPGQGLRLIYYSQIVNDFQKGDIAEGYSVSREKKESFPLTVTSAQKNPTAFYLCASSTTGVTYEQYFGPGTRLTVT.

This clone was counted a few times. This rearrangement joins TRBV6-6 to TRBJ1-3; maybe TRBD1 (5 bases). Germline V gene lookup returns CDR1 MNHNY and CDR2 SVGAGI (reference sequence). The CDR3 runs to 15 residues. Trimming shortened V by 6 bases and J by 0 bases, and 12 bases separated the two germline ends. The CDR3 DNA reads as TGTGCCAGCAGCTCAGGGTCTTCCTCTGGAAACACCATATATTTT. It translates to CASSSGSSSGNTIYF.

This clone was counted ten times or more. The chain combines TRBV7-2 with TRBJ1-2, with D possibly being TRBD1 (5 bases). Trimming left V 8 bases short and J 4 bases short, with 11 bases between. CDR1 is SGHTA, CDR2 FQGNSA, per germline. This CDR3 has 12 residues. The CDR3 DNA sequence: TGTGCCAGCGCGGGGCAGGTCTATGGCTACACCTTC. This codes for CASAGQVYGYTF.

This chain connects TRBV6-2 or TRBV6-3 to TRBJ1-1; no definite D call. Deletions cut 1 base from V and 1 base from J, with 7 bases between. Germline V gene sequence: CDR1 MNHEY, CDR2 SVGEGT. CDR3 length: 14 residues. CDR3 loop: CASSYFNRNTEAFF. CDR3 DNA: TGTGCCAGCAGTTACTTCAACAGGAACACTGAAGCTTTCTTT.

The gene calls are TRBV18 and TRBJ2-5; 13 bases fit TRBD2. The CDR3 consists of 16 residues. In germline, CDR1 is KGHSH, CDR2 LQKENI. The ends lost 2 bases at V and 7 bases at J; junction bases unmatched: 7. In nucleotides, the CDR3 is TGTGCCAGCTCACCAAGTGGACTAGCGGGGGCGTCGACCCAGTACTTC. Translating gives CASSPSGLAGASTQYF.

This chain links TRBV15 with TRBJ1-3, with TRBD1 identical over 7 bases. Germline V gene lookup returns CDR1 LNHNV and CDR2 YYDKDF (reference sequence). This CDR3 region has 18 residues. J lost 0 bases, V lost 0 bases, and 8 bases had no gene match. The CDR3: CATSRDRDRVSSGNTIYF. The CDR3 DNA reads as TGTGCCACCAGCAGAGATAGAGACAGGGTCAGCTCTGGAAACACCATATATTTT.

The rearrangement joins TRBV15 to TRBJ2-1, with D possibly matching TRBD1 (6 bases). Trimming stripped 0 bases from V and 3 bases from J, with 9 bases between. The CDR3 runs 15 residues. CDR1 LNHNV and CDR2 YYDKDF come from the germline V gene (reference sequence). The CDR3 sequence is CATSRDLGGYNEQFF. CDR3 in DNA: TGTGCCACCAGCAGAGATCTAGGGGGCTACAATGAGCAGTTCTTC.

The J gene is TRBJ2-7, the V gene TRBV27, with TRBD2 as a possible D gene (5 bases). The CDR3 runs to 13 residues. Germline V lookup: CDR1 MNHEY, CDR2 SMNVEV (reference sequence). Trimming removed 5 bases from V and 0 bases from J, with 8 bases in between. CDR3 nucleotides: TGTGCCAGCAGTGGAACTAGCTCCTACGAGCAGTACTTC. Its translation: CASSGTSSYEQYF.